A single sample is the source of the 31 T cell receptor beta chains below, sequenced in a study of T cells in Graves' hyperthyroidism and ophthalmopathy. Amplification of TCR beta CDR3 regions was performed using RNA transcripts as template. TCR CDR3 regions were first amplified by RT-PCR with HTBI primers. TCRdb re-called the multiplex PCR reads with MiXCR, one entry per CDR3 protein. The sample has over 700,000 distinct CDR3 sequences, more than 30% seen once. Sequenced input: blood. The receptors were sampled from a man between 18 and 35 years old with Graves' hyperthyroidism.

The sample holds many counts of this clonotype. The CDR3 sequence: CAISGANTGELFF. The CDR3 DNA follows: TGTGCCATCAGTGGGGCGAACACCGGGGAGCTGTTTTTT. J is TRBJ2-2 and V is TRBV10-3, with D unresolved. CDR3 length: 13 residues. Looked up from germline, CDR1 is ENHRY and CDR2 is SYGVKD. V shed 4 bases and J shed 0 bases, with 3 bases lying between them.

The chain is built from TRBV7-9 and TRBJ1-3, with D unclear. Germline V CDR1 and CDR2: SEHNR, FQNEAQ (reference sequence). The CDR3 sequence is 16 residues long. Trimming shortened V by 1 base and J by 3 bases, and 13 bases separated the two germline ends. In DNA, the CDR3 is TGTGCCAGCAGCTTAGGGCGGTCCTCTAGTGGAAACACCATATATTTT. It yields the protein CASSLGRSSSGNTIYF.

Notes on this clonotype: This likely reflects a read error, since a far larger clone is one base away. The chain is built from TRBV3-1 and TRBJ2-5; D call uncertain. The germline gives CDR1 LGHDT, CDR2 YNNKEL (reference sequence). The CDR3 is made up of 11 amino acids. V was trimmed by 3 bases and J by 5 bases, leaving 4 bases between them. The CDR3 nucleotides are TGTGCCAGCAGCCAGGATGAGACCCAGTACTTC. Translated: CASSQDETQYF.

The V and J genes are TRBV24-1 and TRBJ1-1, with a possible D match to TRBD1 (6 bases). CDR1 KGHDR and CDR2 SFDVKD come from the germline V gene. The CDR3 spans 17 residues. V lost 0 bases and J 7 bases, leaving 20 bases between the germline ends. CDR3 residues: CATSDLSHRVGTGEAFF. The CDR3 region has the DNA TGTGCCACCAGTGATTTGTCGCACAGGGTTGGGACTGGTGAAGCTTTCTTT.

This clonotype appeared many times. This chain joins TRBV25-1 and TRBJ1-1, with D perhaps TRBD1 (5 bases). The length of the CDR3 is 14 residues. V dropped 1 base and J dropped 5 bases, with 11 bases sitting between them. Germline values: CDR1 MGHDK, CDR2 SYGVNS. The CDR3: CASSELAGDTEAFF. DNA for the CDR3: TGTGCCAGCAGTGAATTAGCGGGGGATACTGAAGCTTTCTTT.

Comments on this clonotype: This may arise from a read error, as a much more abundant clone is one base away. The chain recombines TRBV2 with TRBJ2-7; no clear D. This CDR3 spans 12 amino acids. Germline assignment: CDR1 SNHLY and CDR2 FYNNEI. Trimming removed 1 base from V and 2 bases from J, with 3 bases in between. The CDR3 reads CASSEEAYEQYF. For the CDR3, the DNA is TGTGCCAGCAGTGAAGAGGCCTACGAGCAGTACTTC. The full variable domain, with the rest looked up from reference TRBV2 and TRBJ2-7, is EPEVTQTPSHQVTQMGQEVILRCVPISNHLYFYWYRQILGQKVEFLVSFYNNEISEKSEIFDDQFSVERPDGSNFTLKIRSTKLEDSAMYFCASSEEAYEQYFGPGTRLTVT.

This clonotype was recorded a few times. This chain uses TRBV12-3 or TRBV12-4 with TRBJ2-7; D not resolved. CDR3 length equals 14 residues. V gave up 2 bases and J gave up 6 bases, with 14 bases separating them. This CDR3 reads CASSLPSQTFEQYF. Here the CDR3 DNA reads TGTGCCAGCAGTTTACCCAGCCAGACTTTCGAGCAGTACTTC.

This chain links TRBV11-3 with TRBJ2-2, with D perhaps assigned TRBD1 or TRBD2 (5 bases each). The CDR3 runs 17 residues. Germline V gene data show CDR1 as SGHNT and CDR2 as YENEEA. Trimming cost V 0 bases and J 0 bases, with 11 bases left between them. The chain's CDR3 is CASSLDLGTTNTGELFF. DNA of the CDR3: TGTGCCAGCAGCTTAGATCTTGGGACGACGAACACCGGGGAGCTGTTTTTT.

J is TRBJ2-7 and V is TRBV2; D is undetermined. Germline assignment: CDR1 SNHLY and CDR2 FYNNEI. The germline V and J ends were trimmed by 4 bases and 0 bases, with 13 bases remaining between them. This CDR3 spans 15 amino acids. CDR3 sequence: CASSVDLDHSYEQYF. For the CDR3, the DNA is TGTGCCAGCAGTGTCGACTTAGACCACTCCTACGAGCAGTACTTC.

This clonotype was seen a handful of times. This sequence joins TRBV7-2 and TRBJ2-7; 7 bases fit TRBD1. J was trimmed by 6 bases and V by 6 bases; bases with no gene match: 5. The CDR3 length is 12 residues. Germline values: CDR1 SGHTA, CDR2 FQGNSA. DNA for the CDR3: TGTGCCAGCAGTGGAACAGGGGTCGAGCAGTACTTC. Encoded protein: CASSGTGVEQYF.

This clonotype showed up many times. The chain joins TRBV15 to TRBJ1-1; no firm D call. CDR3 size: 16 residues. V was trimmed by 0 bases and J by 0 bases, leaving 11 bases between them. Germline V lookup: CDR1 LNHNV, CDR2 YYDKDF (reference sequence). DNA of the CDR3: TGTGCCACCAGCAGAGATAGGTACGGGATGAACACTGAAGCTTTCTTT. The encoded protein is CATSRDRYGMNTEAFF. The variable domain in full, completed from reference TRBV15 and TRBJ1-1, reads DAMVIQNPRYQVTQFGKPVTLSCSQTLNHNVMYWYQQKSSQAPKLLFHYYDKDFNNEADTPDNFQSRRPNTSFCFLDIRSPGLGDTAMYLCATSRDRYGMNTEAFFGQGTRLTVV.

As concerns this clonotype: At one end, the junction sequence differs from germline, possibly due to a read error. The chain recombines TRBV5-1 with TRBJ1-6; 9 bases line up with TRBD1. CDR3 length: 15 amino acids. The germline CDR1 and CDR2 sequences are SGHRS and YFSETQ. DNA of the CDR3: TGTGCCAGCAGCGGACGACAGGGGGACCCTTCACCCCTCCACTTT. Protein sequence: CASSGRQGDPSPLHF.

The chain recombines TRBV10-1 with TRBJ1-5; maybe TRBD1 (6 bases). CDR3 length: 15 residues. V lost 6 bases and J 8 bases, leaving 20 bases between the germline ends. Germline lookup yields CDR1 WNHNN and CDR2 SYGVQD (reference sequence). CDR3 nucleotide sequence: TGCGCCAGCAGCCTCCCGGGACACCTCGCGGAGCCCCAGCATTTT. The encoded protein is CASSLPGHLAEPQHF.

The V and J genes are TRBV29-1 and TRBJ1-2; TRBD1 aligns across 8 bases. Germline V gene sequence: CDR1 SQVTM, CDR2 ANQGSEA. J gave up 8 bases and V 4 bases, and 3 bases lay outside the gene matches. The CDR3 totals 11 residues. CDR3 DNA sequence: TGCAGCGTTGGGACAGGGAAGGGCTACACCTTC. It specifies CSVGTGKGYTF.

This clonotype was detected ten times or more. The chain links TRBV25-1 to TRBJ1-4; a weak D match, TRBD1 (6 bases). CDR1 is MGHDK and CDR2 is SYGVNS in the germline V gene. Trimming took off 5 bases at V and 8 bases at J, with 21 bases between the two ends. The CDR3 is made up of 16 amino acids. The CDR3 loop reads CASSFHPGRGWEKLFF. Here the CDR3 DNA reads TGTGCCAGCAGTTTCCATCCCGGCAGGGGTTGGGAAAAACTGTTTTTT.

Only one count was recorded for this clonotype. The V and J genes are TRBV12-3 or TRBV12-4 and TRBJ2-3; 12 positions match TRBD2. The CDR3 has 18 amino acids. V was pared by 1 base and J by 4 bases, with 9 bases of the junction left unmatched. CDR3 coding DNA: TGTGCCAGCAGTTTAGAATCCCGGACTAGCGGGAAAGCAGATACGCAGTATTTT. Translation: CASSLESRTSGKADTQYF.

This clonotype appeared a few times. The rearrangement uses TRBV5-8 and TRBJ2-7; D not certain. The CDR3 has 13 amino acids. CDR1 and CDR2 from the germline V gene are SGHTS and YDEGEE. The V end was cut by 4 bases, the J end by 5 bases, with 13 bases between. Written as DNA, the CDR3 is TGTGCCAGCAGCCTCAGGTACAGCAACGAGCAGTACTTC. This gives the protein CASSLRYSNEQYF.

The chain is built from TRBV25-1 and TRBJ2-5; either TRBD1 or TRBD2 may supply D (6 bases each). The CDR3 totals 12 residues. V lost 7 bases and J 7 bases, leaving 13 bases between the germline ends. Germline V CDR1 and CDR2: MGHDK, SYGVNS. CDR3 sequence reads: CASNEGGWTQYF. The CDR3 DNA follows: TGTGCCAGCAATGAGGGGGGCTGGACCCAGTACTTC.

The genes are TRBV2 and TRBJ1-4; 12 nucleotides align to TRBD1. Unmatched junction bases numbered 3, after V lost 7 bases and J lost 6 bases. The CDR3 covers 14 residues. Germline CDR1 reads SNHLY; CDR2 reads FYNNEI. The CDR3 is CASNRDRGHEKLFF. The CDR3 DNA follows: TGTGCCAGCAACCGGGACAGGGGGCATGAAAAACTGTTTTTT. Supplemented by reference TRBV2 and TRBJ1-4, the full variable domain reads EPEVTQTPSHQVTQMGQEVILRCVPISNHLYFYWYRQILGQKVEFLVSFYNNEISEKSEIFDDQFSVERPDGSNFTLKIRSTKLEDSAMYFCASNRDRGHEKLFFGSGTQLSVL.

This clonotype was recorded at least ten times. The J gene is TRBJ1-2, the V gene TRBV2, with D uncertain. This CDR3 is built from 14 residues. The V end lost 2 bases, the J end lost 6 bases, and 13 bases lay between the germline ends. Germline V gene lookup returns CDR1 SNHLY and CDR2 FYNNEI. The chain's CDR3 is CASSELTPGDGYTF. Written as DNA, the CDR3 is TGTGCCAGCAGTGAACTGACCCCCGGGGATGGCTACACCTTC. Variable domain in full (rest from reference TRBV2 and TRBJ1-2): EPEVTQTPSHQVTQMGQEVILRCVPISNHLYFYWYRQILGQKVEFLVSFYNNEISEKSEIFDDQFSVERPDGSNFTLKIRSTKLEDSAMYFCASSELTPGDGYTFGSGTRLTVV.

This chain connects TRBV27 to TRBJ1-6; unclear D gene. The CDR3 length is 14 residues. Germline V gene data show CDR1 as MNHEY and CDR2 as SMNVEV (reference sequence). Trimming took 7 bases from V and 10 from J, leaving 17 bases between them. CDR3 nucleotides: TGTGCCAGCACCCAACTGGGGATGGGATCACCCCTCCACTTT. Translated: CASTQLGMGSPLHF.

The chain is built from TRBV7-9 and TRBJ1-2, with 8 bases that match TRBD1. The CDR3 length is 16 residues. Germline CDR1 is SEHNR and CDR2 is FQNEAQ (reference sequence). After removal of 5 bases from V and 2 bases from J, the junction contained 10 bases not matched to a gene. CDR3 coding DNA: TGTGCCAGCAGCCAAGACTTGACAGGGGCCAACTATGGCTACACCTTC. Its translation is CASSQDLTGANYGYTF.

This clonotype has a count of ten or more. The gene calls are TRBV19 and TRBJ1-4, with D perhaps TRBD1 (5 bases). This CDR3 contains 14 residues. Trimming shortened V by 6 bases and J by 8 bases, and 16 bases separated the two germline ends. Germline V gives CDR1 LNHDA, CDR2 SQIVND (reference sequence). The CDR3 reads CASSPQGMDEKLFF. The CDR3 region has the DNA TGTGCCAGTAGCCCCCAGGGAATGGACGAAAAACTGTTTTTT.

The V call is TRBV20-1, the J call TRBJ2-5, with D uncertain. This CDR3 has 14 amino acids. The germline gives CDR1 DFQATT, CDR2 SNEGSKA (reference sequence). The germline V and J ends were trimmed by 0 bases and 0 bases, with 8 bases remaining between them. Written as DNA, the CDR3 is TGCAGTGCTAGAGATTCCAGAAACCAAGAGACCCAGTACTTC. Translating it yields CSARDSRNQETQYF.

This clonotype turned up a few times. This chain joins TRBV7-2 and TRBJ2-5; possibly TRBD1 or TRBD2 for D (7 bases each). The V and J ends lost 1 base and 9 bases respectively, with 24 bases between them. The germline gives CDR1 SGHTA, CDR2 FQGNSA. The CDR3 contains 17 residues. CDR3 sequence (DNA): TGTGCCAGCAGCTTAGAGGGGGCTAGCGGACCACACGGGGCCCAGTACTTC. Translation gives CASSLEGASGPHGAQYF.

This clonotype was observed a few times. The V gene is TRBV14, the J gene TRBJ2-2; no clear D. Trimming stripped 0 bases from V and 5 bases from J, with 10 bases between. The CDR3 contains 15 residues. Germline CDR1 is SGHDN and CDR2 is FVKESK. The CDR3: CASSQEGGITGELFF. The CDR3 DNA follows: TGTGCCAGCAGCCAAGAAGGCGGCATTACCGGGGAGCTGTTTTTT.

This clonotype was counted between two and nine times. The gene calls are TRBV19 and TRBJ2-7, with a weak D call TRBD1 (5 bases). This CDR3 has 18 amino acids. V lost 5 bases and J 3 bases, leaving 26 bases between the germline ends. CDR1 LNHDA and CDR2 SQIVND come from the germline V gene (reference sequence). This chain's CDR3 is CASSPRTRAGPLDYEQYF. The CDR3 bases are TGTGCCAGTAGTCCCCGGACCCGGGCAGGGCCACTGGACTACGAGCAGTACTTC.

This clonotype was observed a few times. This chain joins TRBV19 and TRBJ1-1, with a tentative D call TRBD1 (6 bases). The CDR3 spans 16 residues. Trimming took off 9 bases at V and 5 bases at J, with 25 bases between the two ends. Germline CDR1 reads LNHDA; CDR2 reads SQIVND (reference sequence). The CDR3 sequence is CASHQTGGGLGTEAFF. DNA for the CDR3: TGTGCCAGCCATCAGACCGGGGGGGGGCTAGGGACTGAAGCTTTCTTT.

This clonotype has ten or more counts. CDR3 loop: CASSTGTGRVEQYF. Here the CDR3 DNA reads TGCGCCAGCAGCACGGGGACGGGTCGGGTCGAGCAGTACTTC. This sequence joins TRBV5-1 and TRBJ2-7; tentatively, D is TRBD1 or TRBD2 (5 bases each). This CDR3 has 14 residues. V lost 4 bases, J lost 6 bases, and 17 bases lay in between. Germline V gene lookup returns CDR1 SGHRS and CDR2 YFSETQ.

This clonotype appeared many times. The chain has TRBV7-9 and TRBJ1-5; possible D gene TRBD1, 5 bases. This CDR3 is built from 14 residues. The V and J ends lost 5 bases and 4 bases respectively, with 12 bases between them. Germline assignment: CDR1 SEHNR and CDR2 FQNEAQ (reference sequence). The CDR3 coding sequence is TGTGCCAGCAGCCAAACAGGTTTTAATCAGCCCCAGCATTTT. Translation: CASSQTGFNQPQHF. Together with reference TRBV7-9 and TRBJ1-5, the CDR3 gives the full variable domain: DTGVSQNPRHKITKRGQNVTFRCDPISEHNRLYWYRQTLGQGPEFLTYFQNEAQLEKSRLLSDRFSAERPKGSFSTLEIQRTEQGDSAMYLCASSQTGFNQPQHFGDGTRLSIL.

V is TRBV5-1 and J is TRBJ1-6, with no clear D. Trimming cost V 6 bases and J 14 bases, with 18 bases left between them. Looked up from germline, CDR1 is SGHRS and CDR2 is YFSETQ. CDR3 length equals 13 residues. For the CDR3, the DNA is TGCGCCAGCAAATCGACCCTTGGCTCGGCCCTCCACTTT. The encoded protein is CASKSTLGSALHF.